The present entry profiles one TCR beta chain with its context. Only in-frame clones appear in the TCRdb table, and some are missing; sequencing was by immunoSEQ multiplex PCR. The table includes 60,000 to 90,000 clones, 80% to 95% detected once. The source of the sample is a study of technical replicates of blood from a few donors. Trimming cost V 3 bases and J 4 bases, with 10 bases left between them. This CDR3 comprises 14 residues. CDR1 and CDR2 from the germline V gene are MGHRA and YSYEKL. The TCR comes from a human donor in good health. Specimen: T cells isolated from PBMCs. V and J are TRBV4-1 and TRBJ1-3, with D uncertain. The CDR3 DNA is TGCGCCAGCAGCCAGAAAGAGTCCGGAAACACCATATATTTT. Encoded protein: CASSQKESGNTIYF.